The T cell receptor beta chain described here comes from a study of blood T cell repertoires in COVID-19 (dated by TCRdb to the early 2020s). Turning to the overall study: Samples covering the acute and convalescent phases of COVID-19 were provided by collaborators in the United States, Italy and Spain. The samples were drawn from the first 160 participants of the ongoing ImmuneRACE study and from 1,200 or so subjects provided by 6 global collaborators. The repertoires were released in a freely available public database meant as a resource for research on the immune response to SARS-CoV-2. The prospective study material was composed of cDNA or gDNA derived from T cells, B-cell-depleted T cells, or PBMCs. Sample metadata almost always included a de-identified subject ID, COVID-19 status, age in years and sex. Where HLA class I and class II types were available, the types were taken from metadata supplied by the sample provider, not from assay-based typing. The dataset comprised deeply sampled blood TCRbeta repertoires from subjects exposed to, actively infected with, or recovered from COVID-19.

Inclusive of the bounding cysteine and phenylalanine, the CDR3 is 14 residues long. This entry keeps only the CDR3 DNA: 42 bases, framed from base 1. According to the germline V gene, CDR1 reads SQVTM and CDR2 reads ANQGSEA. The germline V and J ends show losses of 7 bases and 6 bases respectively, and no gene match explains 9 bases of the junction. About this clone itself: Its antigen is still unknown. The input lacks base qualities; no much larger clone sits a single base away.

TCRbeta CDR3 regions were amplified from genomic DNA by means of the immunoSEQ Assay, a bias-controlled multiplex PCR. Per the source publication's procedure: The number of nucleated cells in each sample was estimated from the amplification of reference gene primers within the assay. To quantify the absolute abundance of each unique TCRbeta CDR3 rearrangement, sequence reads were collapsed and filtered. Productive Simpson clonality was computed per sample as the square root of Simpson's diversity index over productive rearrangements. TCRdb re-hosts the immuneACCESS table, in-frame sequences only. Its copies lack some clones; in the studies checked, an unresolved V gene accounts for under half of them, and the cause for the rest is not known. The V and J calls and clone size are taken from that table; D and trimming were inferred from the DNA. The sample table records under 450,000 clones; 81% of these occur just once. Clones ranked in the top ten supply approximately 1% of the sample.

The study at large found these results: The amount of clinical and demographic metadata varied by source and participant and was provided uncurated.

Each collaborating institution followed its own protocols to collect whole blood in K2EDTA tubes. For TCRbeta analysis, collaborators shipped samples as frozen whole blood, isolated PBMCs, or DNA extracted from either of those sample types. This clonotype originated in a human donor with acute or convalescent COVID-19. The donor label of this sample is uncertain. Sample: peripheral blood. The chain is encoded by TRBV29-1 joined to TRBJ2-4; 10 middle bases align to TRBD1. The bases are TGCAGCGCCCTCGGGGACAGGGGACGAAACATTCAGTACTTC. This is translated as CSALGDRGRNIQYF.